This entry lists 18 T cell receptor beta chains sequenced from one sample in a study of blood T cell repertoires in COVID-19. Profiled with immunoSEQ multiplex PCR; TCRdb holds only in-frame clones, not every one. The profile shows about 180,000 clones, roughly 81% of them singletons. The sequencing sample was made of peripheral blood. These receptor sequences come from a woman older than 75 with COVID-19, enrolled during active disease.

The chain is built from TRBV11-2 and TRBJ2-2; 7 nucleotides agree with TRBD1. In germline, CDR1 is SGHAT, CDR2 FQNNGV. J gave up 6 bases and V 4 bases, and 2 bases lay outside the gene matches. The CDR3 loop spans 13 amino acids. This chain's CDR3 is CASSSQGAGELFF. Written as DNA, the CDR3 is TGTGCCAGCAGCTCGCAGGGGGCCGGGGAGCTGTTTTTT.

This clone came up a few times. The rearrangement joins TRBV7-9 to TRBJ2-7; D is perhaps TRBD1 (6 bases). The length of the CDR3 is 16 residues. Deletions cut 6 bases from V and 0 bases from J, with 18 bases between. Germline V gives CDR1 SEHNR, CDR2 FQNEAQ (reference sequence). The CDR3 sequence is CASSPRLGTPSYEQYF. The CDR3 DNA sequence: TGTGCCAGCAGTCCCAGACTCGGGACACCCTCCTACGAGCAGTACTTC. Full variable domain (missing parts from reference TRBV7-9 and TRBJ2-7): DTGVSQNPRHKITKRGQNVTFRCDPISEHNRLYWYRQTLGQGPEFLTYFQNEAQLEKSRLLSDRFSAERPKGSFSTLEIQRTEQGDSAMYLCASSPRLGTPSYEQYFGPGTRLTVT.

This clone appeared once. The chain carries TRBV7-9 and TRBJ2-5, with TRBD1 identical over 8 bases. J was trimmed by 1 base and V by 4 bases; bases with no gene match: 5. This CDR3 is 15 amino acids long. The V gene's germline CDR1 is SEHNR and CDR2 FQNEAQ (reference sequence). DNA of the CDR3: TGTGCCAGCAGCTATCGGGACAGGCCCCAAGAGACCCAGTACTTC. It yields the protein CASSYRDRPQETQYF.

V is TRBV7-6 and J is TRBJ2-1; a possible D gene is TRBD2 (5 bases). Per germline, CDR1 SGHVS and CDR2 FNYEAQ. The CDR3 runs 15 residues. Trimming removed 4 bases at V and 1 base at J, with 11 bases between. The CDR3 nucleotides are TGTGCCAGCAGCTGGGAAGCGGTTTCCTACAATGAGCAGTTCTTC. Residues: CASSWEAVSYNEQFF.

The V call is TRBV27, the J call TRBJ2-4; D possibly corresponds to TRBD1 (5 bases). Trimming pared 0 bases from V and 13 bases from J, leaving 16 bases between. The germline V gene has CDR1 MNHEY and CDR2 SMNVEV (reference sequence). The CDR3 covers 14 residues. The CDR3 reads CASSLSPGNNPQYF. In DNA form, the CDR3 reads TGTGCCAGCAGTTTATCCCCAGGGAATAACCCCCAGTACTTC.

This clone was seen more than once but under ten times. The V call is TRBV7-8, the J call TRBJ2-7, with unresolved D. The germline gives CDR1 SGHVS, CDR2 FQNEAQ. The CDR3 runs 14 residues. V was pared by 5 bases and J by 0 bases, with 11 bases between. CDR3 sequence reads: CASSRHSSSYEQYF. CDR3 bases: TGTGCCAGCAGCCGCCACTCGAGCTCCTACGAGCAGTACTTC. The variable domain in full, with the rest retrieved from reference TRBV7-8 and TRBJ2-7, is GAGVSQSPRYKVAKRGQDVALRCDPISGHVSLFWYQQALGQGPEFLTYFQNEAQLDKSGLPSDRFFAERPEGSVSTLKIQRTQQEDSAVYLCASSRHSSSYEQYFGPGTRLTVT.

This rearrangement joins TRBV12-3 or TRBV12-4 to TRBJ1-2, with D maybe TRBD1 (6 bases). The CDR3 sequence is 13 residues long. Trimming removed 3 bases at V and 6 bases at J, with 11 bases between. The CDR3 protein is CASSFNRVDGYTF. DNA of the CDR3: TGTGCCAGCAGTTTTAACAGGGTCGATGGCTACACCTTC.

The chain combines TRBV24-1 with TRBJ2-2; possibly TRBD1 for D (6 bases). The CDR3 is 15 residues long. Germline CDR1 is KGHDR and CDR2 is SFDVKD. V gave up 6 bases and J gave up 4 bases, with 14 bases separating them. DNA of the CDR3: TGTGCCACCAGTCCCGGGACATCCCTCACCGGGGAGCTGTTTTTT. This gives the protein CATSPGTSLTGELFF.

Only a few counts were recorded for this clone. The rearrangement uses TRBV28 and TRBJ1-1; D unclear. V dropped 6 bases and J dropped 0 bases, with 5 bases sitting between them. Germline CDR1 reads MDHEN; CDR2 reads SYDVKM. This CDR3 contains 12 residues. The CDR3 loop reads CASRVVNTEAFF. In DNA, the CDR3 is TGTGCCAGCAGGGTAGTGAACACTGAAGCTTTCTTT.

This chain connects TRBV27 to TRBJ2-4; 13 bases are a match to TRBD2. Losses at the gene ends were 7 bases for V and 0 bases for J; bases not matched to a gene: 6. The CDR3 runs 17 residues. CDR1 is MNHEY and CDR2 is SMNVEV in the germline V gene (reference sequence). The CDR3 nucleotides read TGTGCCAGCATGAGGACTAGCGGGGGACTAGCCAAAAACATTCAGTACTTC. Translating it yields CASMRTSGGLAKNIQYF.

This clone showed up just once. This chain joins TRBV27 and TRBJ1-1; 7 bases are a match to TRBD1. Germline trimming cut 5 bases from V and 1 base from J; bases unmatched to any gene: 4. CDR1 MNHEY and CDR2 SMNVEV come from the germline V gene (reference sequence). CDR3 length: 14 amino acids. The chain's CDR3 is CASSDRQGNTEAFF. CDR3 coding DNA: TGTGCCAGCAGTGATCGACAGGGGAACACTGAAGCTTTCTTT.

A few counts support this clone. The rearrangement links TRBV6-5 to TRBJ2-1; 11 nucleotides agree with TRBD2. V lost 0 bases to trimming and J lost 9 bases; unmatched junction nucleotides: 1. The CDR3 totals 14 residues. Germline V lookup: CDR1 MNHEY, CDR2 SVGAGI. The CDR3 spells CASSYSSGGVEQFF. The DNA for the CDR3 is TGTGCCAGCAGTTACTCTAGCGGGGGGGTTGAGCAGTTCTTC.

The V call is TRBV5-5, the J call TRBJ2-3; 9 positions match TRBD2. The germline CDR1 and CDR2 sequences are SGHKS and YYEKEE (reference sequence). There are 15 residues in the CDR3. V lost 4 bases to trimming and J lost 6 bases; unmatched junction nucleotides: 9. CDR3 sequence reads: CASSRGTSRSDTQYF. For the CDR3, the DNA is TGTGCCAGCAGCCGCGGGACTAGCCGATCGGATACGCAGTATTTT.

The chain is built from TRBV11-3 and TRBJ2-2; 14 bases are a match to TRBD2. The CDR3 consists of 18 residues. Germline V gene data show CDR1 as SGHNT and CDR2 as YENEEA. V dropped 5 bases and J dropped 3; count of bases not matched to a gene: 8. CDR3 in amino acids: CASSPQTSGRGDTGELFF. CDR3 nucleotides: TGTGCCAGCAGCCCCCAGACTAGCGGGAGGGGCGACACCGGGGAGCTGTTTTTT.

CDR3 in amino acids: CARTGSGYTF. DNA of the CDR3: TGTGCGAGGACAGGGTCTGGCTACACCTTC. The gene calls are TRBV27 and TRBJ1-2, with 8 bases aligning to TRBD1. Germline V gives CDR1 MNHEY, CDR2 SMNVEV (reference sequence). This CDR3 has 10 residues.

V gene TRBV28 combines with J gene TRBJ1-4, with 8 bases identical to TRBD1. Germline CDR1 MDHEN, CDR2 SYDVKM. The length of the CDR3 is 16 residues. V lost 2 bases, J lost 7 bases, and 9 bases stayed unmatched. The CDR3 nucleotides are TGTGCCAGCAGTTTAAGTGGACAGGGTAAAGGTGAAAAACTGTTTTTT. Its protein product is CASSLSGQGKGEKLFF.

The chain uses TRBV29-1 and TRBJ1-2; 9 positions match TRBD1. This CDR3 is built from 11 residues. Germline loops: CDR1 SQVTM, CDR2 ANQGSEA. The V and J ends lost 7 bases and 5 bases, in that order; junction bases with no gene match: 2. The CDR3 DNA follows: TGCAGCGGCGGGACAGGGTATGGCTACACCTTC. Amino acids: CSGGTGYGYTF.

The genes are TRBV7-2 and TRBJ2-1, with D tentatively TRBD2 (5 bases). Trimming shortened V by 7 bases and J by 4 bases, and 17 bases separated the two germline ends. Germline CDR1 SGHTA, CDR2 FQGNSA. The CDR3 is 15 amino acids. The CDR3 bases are TGTGCCAGCAAGCCGGACTCCTTTCCATACAATGAGCAGTTCTTC. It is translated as CASKPDSFPYNEQFF.